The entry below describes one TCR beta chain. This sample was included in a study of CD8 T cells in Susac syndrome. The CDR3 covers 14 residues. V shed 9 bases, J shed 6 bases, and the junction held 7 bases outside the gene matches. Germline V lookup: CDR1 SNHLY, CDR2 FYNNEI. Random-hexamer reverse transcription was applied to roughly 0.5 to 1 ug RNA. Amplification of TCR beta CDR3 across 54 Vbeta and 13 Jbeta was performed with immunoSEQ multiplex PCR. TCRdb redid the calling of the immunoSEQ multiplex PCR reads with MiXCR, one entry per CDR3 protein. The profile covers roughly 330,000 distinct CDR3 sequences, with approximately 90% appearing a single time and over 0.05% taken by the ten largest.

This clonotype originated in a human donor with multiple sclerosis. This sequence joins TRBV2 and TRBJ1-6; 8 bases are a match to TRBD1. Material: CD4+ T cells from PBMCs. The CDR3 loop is CASRQGTSNSPLHF. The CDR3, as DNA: TGTGCCAGTAGACAGGGGACGAGTAATTCACCCCTCCACTTT.